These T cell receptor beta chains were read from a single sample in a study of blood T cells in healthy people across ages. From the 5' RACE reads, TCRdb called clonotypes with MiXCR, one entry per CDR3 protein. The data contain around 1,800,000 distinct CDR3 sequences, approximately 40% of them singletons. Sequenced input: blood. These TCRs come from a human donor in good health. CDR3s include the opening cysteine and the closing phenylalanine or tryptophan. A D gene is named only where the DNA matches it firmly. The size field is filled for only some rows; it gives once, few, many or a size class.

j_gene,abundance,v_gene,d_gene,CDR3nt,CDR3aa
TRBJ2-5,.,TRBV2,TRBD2,TGTGCCAGCACAGGCGGGGGAGGAGAGACCCAGTACTTC,CASTGGGGETQYF
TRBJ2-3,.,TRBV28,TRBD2,TGTGCCAGCAGAATTGGTTCGGCTAGCGGGGGGGCGGATACGCAGTATTTT,CASRIGSASGGADTQYF
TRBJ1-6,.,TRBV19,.,TGTGCCAGTACCTCCCTCATGGAGGGATCACCCCTCCACTTT,CASTSLMEGSPLHF
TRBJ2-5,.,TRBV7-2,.,TGTGCCAGCAGCCGCATGAGGGGGGAGACCCAGTACTTC,CASSRMRGETQYF
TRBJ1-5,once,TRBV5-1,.,TGCGCCAGCAGCTTGGAGGGGCTCCTGGATCAGCCCCAGCATTTT,CASSLEGLLDQPQHF
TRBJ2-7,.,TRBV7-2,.,TGTGCCAGCAGCCCCGAGTGGGGATCCTACGAGCAGTACTTC,CASSPEWGSYEQYF
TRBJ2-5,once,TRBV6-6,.,TGTGCCAGCAGGGACTTTGAGGGAGAGACCCAGTACTTC,CASRDFEGETQYF
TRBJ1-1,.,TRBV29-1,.,TGCAGCGTCGAAGGGCCCTACACTGAAGCTTTCTTT,CSVEGPYTEAFF
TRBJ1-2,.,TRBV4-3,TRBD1,TGCGCCAGCAGCCGAAAAGACAGGGATTATGGCTACACCTTC,CASSRKDRDYGYTF
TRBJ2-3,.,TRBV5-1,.,TGCGCCAGCAGCTTTAGGACAGCGGGCACAGATACGCAGTATTTT,CASSFRTAGTDTQYF
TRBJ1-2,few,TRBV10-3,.,TGTGCCAGCCCCCCCCCGGCGGGGGGCCTTAGGGGCTACACCTTC,CASPPPAGGLRGYTF
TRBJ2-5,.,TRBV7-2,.,TGTGCCAGCAGCTTAGGGGTTCGGCCGGGCAGTCAAGAGACCCAGTACTTC,CASSLGVRPGSQETQYF
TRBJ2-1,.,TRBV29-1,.,TGCAGCGTTGGGAAATACAGGAAGGACAATGAGCAGTTCTTC,CSVGKYRKDNEQFF
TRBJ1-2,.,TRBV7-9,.,TGTGCCAGCACCCCGGGGAGGGAGCGCTATGGCTACACCTTC,CASTPGRERYGYTF
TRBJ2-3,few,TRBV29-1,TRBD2,TGCAGCTCAGCTACTAGCGAAGGCACAGATACGCAGTATTTT,CSSATSEGTDTQYF
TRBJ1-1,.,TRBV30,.,TGTGCCTGGAGCCCTCGCGTGGGAGACACTGAAGCTTTCTTT,CAWSPRVGDTEAFF
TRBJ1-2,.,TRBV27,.,TGTGCCAGCAGTTTACTCAGGGGTGGCTACACCTTC,CASSLLRGGYTF
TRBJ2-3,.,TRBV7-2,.,TGTGCCAGCAGCTTATATCGTGGCGGGGTAACAGATACGCAGTATTTT,CASSLYRGGVTDTQYF
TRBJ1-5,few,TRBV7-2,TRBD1,TGTGCCAGCAGCTTAGCCGGACAGGGTAGCAATCAGCCCCAGCATTTT,CASSLAGQGSNQPQHF
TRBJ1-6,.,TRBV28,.,TGTGCCAGCAGTCCCGGACGCGCGTATAATTCACCCCTCCACTTT,CASSPGRAYNSPLHF
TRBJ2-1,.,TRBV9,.,TGTGCCAGCAGCTCCACTGTGTCGAGCTCCTACAATGAGCAGTTCTTC,CASSSTVSSSYNEQFF
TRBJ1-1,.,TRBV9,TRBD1,TGTGCCAGCAGCGGCGGGGGGACAGGGGCTGAAGCTTTCTTT,CASSGGGTGAEAFF
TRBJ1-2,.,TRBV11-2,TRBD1,TGTGCCAGCAGCTTAGGAGGGACAGAATATGGCTACACCTTC,CASSLGGTEYGYTF
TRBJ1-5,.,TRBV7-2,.,TGTGCCAGCAGCTTTACAGGACCTAATCAGCCCCAGCATTTT,CASSFTGPNQPQHF
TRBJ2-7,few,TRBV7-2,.,TGTGCCAGCAGCTCAGGGAACAGGCCCTACGAGCAGTACTTC,CASSSGNRPYEQYF
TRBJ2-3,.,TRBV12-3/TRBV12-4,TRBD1,TGTGCCAGCAGGGAGCTAGACAGGGGAAGTCCCCCAGATACGCAGTATTTT,CASRELDRGSPPDTQYF
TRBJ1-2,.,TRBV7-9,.,TGTGCCGGCAGCTTAGGTGGACAGCGCTATGGCTACACCTTC,CAGSLGGQRYGYTF
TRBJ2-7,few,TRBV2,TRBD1,TGTGCCAGCAGACAGGACAGGGACCACGAGCAGTACTTC,CASRQDRDHEQYF
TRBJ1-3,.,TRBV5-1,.,TGCGCCAGCAGCTTGGCCCTGGCTGGAAACACCATATATTTT,CASSLALAGNTIYF
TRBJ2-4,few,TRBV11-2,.,TGTGCCAGCAGCTTAGATCGCGGGGACATTCAGTACTTC,CASSLDRGDIQYF
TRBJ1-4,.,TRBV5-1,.,TGCGCCAGCAGCTTAGGGAGGGGGTCAAATGAAAAACTGTTTTTT,CASSLGRGSNEKLFF
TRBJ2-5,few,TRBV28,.,TGTGCCAGCAGTTCCCTCAAAAGATACCAAGAGACCCAGTACTTC,CASSSLKRYQETQYF
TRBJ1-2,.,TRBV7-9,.,TGTGCCAGCAGCTTCATCGGGGATCAAGGTGGCTACACCTTC,CASSFIGDQGGYTF
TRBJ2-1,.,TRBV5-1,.,TGCGCCAGCAGCTTGGACTGGCGCTCCTACAATGAGCAGTTCTTC,CASSLDWRSYNEQFF
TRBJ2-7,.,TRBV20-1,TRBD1,TGCAGTACTAGAGGACAGGTCTACGAGCAGTACTTC,CSTRGQVYEQYF
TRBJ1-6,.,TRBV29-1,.,TGCAGCGTTGAAGCAGAGTCCCCGTCACCCCTCCACTTT,CSVEAESPSPLHF
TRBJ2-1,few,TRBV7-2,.,TGTGCCAGCAGCTTAGCGGGGGGCCTATACGATGAGCAGTTCTTC,CASSLAGGLYDEQFF
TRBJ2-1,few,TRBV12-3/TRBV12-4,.,TGTGCCAGCAGTTTAGCCGTCTGGGTATCGGTTAACAATGAGCAGTTCTTC,CASSLAVWVSVNNEQFF
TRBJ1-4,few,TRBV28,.,TGTGCCAGCAGCAACAGGGTGAGGCGCGAAAAACTGTTTTTT,CASSNRVRREKLFF
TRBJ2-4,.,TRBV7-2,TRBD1,TGTGCCAGCAGCTTAGGGGGGACAGTGAACATTCAGTACTTC,CASSLGGTVNIQYF
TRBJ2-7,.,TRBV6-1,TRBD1,TGTGCCAGCAGCGCTGACAGGGCCTGGAGCGAGCAGTACTTC,CASSADRAWSEQYF
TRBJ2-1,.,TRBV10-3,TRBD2,TGTGCCATCAGTGTTGGTTTAGCGGGGGCCCCCCATGAGCAGTTCTTC,CAISVGLAGAPHEQFF
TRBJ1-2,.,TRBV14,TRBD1,TGTGCCAGCAGCCAAGTTCGGACAGGGGGCCGAGGCTATGGCTACACCTTC,CASSQVRTGGRGYGYTF
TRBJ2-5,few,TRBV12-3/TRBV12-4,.,TGTGCCAGCACCCTTGGCTTTAGGGGCCAAGAGACCCAGTACTTC,CASTLGFRGQETQYF
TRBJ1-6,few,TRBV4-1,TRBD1,TGCGCCAGCAGCCAAGAAGACAGGGGATGGCCACCCCTCCACTTT,CASSQEDRGWPPLHF
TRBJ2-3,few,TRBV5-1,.,TGCGCCAGCAGTTGGGTGGGCCCAGAGACGGATACGCAGTATTTT,CASSWVGPETDTQYF
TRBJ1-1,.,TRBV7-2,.,TGTGCCAGCAGCCCCCGCGGGGGCGCGGGCACTGAAGCTTTCTTT,CASSPRGGAGTEAFF
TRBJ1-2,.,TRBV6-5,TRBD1,TGTGCCAGCAGTCAAACAGGGGGCGCAGTAAAGGGCTACACCTTC,CASSQTGGAVKGYTF
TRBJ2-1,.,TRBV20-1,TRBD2,TGCAGTGCTAGGCGGGGGACTAGCGGGGTAGGGTGGAATGAGCAGTTCTTC,CSARRGTSGVGWNEQFF
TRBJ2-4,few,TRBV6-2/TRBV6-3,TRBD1,TGTGCCAGCAGTTACTCTGCTAGGGGGCACATTCAGTACTTC,CASSYSARGHIQYF